Shown below are 26 T cell receptor beta chains from a single sample sequenced in a study of blood T cell repertoires in COVID-19. Profiling relied on immunoSEQ multiplex PCR, and the TCRdb table lists in-frame clones only, not all of them. In the table there are 180,000 or so clones, around 87% of which are singletons. Sequenced material: peripheral blood. These receptors were taken from a man younger than 30 with acute or convalescent COVID-19.

The chain is built from TRBV5-1 and TRBJ2-5, with D unclear. TRBJ2-7 matches the DNA end more closely, so the J call is doubtful. Germline V gene data show CDR1 as SGHRS and CDR2 as YFSETQ. The CDR3 covers 12 residues. The DNA for the CDR3 is TGCGCCAGCAGCCTAAACTCCTACGAGCAGTACTTC. This gives the protein CASSLNSYEQYF.

The chain joins TRBV6-5 to TRBJ1-1; 8 bases agree with TRBD1. The CDR3 has 11 amino acids. Germline lookup yields CDR1 MNHEY and CDR2 SVGAGI. V lost 8 bases and J lost 8; bases outside the gene matches: 4. CDR3 residues: CASRTGTEAFF. In DNA, the CDR3 is TGTGCCAGCCGGACAGGGACGGAAGCTTTCTTT.

The genes are TRBV3-1 (or the pseudogene TRBV3-2) and TRBJ1-5; TRBD1 might be the D (5 bases). The V end was cut by 10 bases, the J end by 7 bases, with 14 bases between. CDR1 is LGHDT, CDR2 YNNKEL, per germline (reference sequence). This CDR3 spans 12 amino acids. The CDR3 bases are TGTGCCATCCTTCCGACAGTGCAGCCCCAGCATTTT. Translating gives CAILPTVQPQHF.

This clone appeared once. This chain links TRBV9 with TRBJ2-7; the match to TRBD1 covers 7 bases. The V segment lost 4 bases and the J segment 3 bases; nucleotides outside the gene matches: 7. Germline CDR1 SGDLS, CDR2 YYNGEE. This CDR3 is built from 14 residues. CDR3 region: CASSLRRDSYEQYF. Here the CDR3 DNA reads TGTGCCAGCAGCCTCAGAAGGGACAGCTACGAGCAGTACTTC.

The chain is built from TRBV14 and TRBJ1-2, with 7 positions matching TRBD1. With 4 bases clipped from V and 4 bases from J, the junction kept 3 bases outside the gene matches. This CDR3 region has 13 residues. The germline V gene has CDR1 SGHDN and CDR2 FVKESK. DNA of the CDR3: TGTGCCAGCAGCCGGGGACAGAGCTATGGCTACACCTTC. Its protein product is CASSRGQSYGYTF. The full variable domain, in which reference TRBV14 and TRBJ1-2 provide the parts outside the CDR3, is EAGVTQFPSHSVIEKGQTVTLRCDPISGHDNLYWYRRVMGKEIKFLLHFVKESKQDESGMPNNRFLAERTGGTYSTLKVQPAELEDSGVYFCASSRGQSYGYTFGSGTRLTVV.

The chain joins TRBV7-3 to TRBJ2-1, with 13 bases aligning to TRBD2. From germline, CDR1 is SGHTA and CDR2 FQGTGA. With V trimmed by 3 bases and J by 5 bases, 1 base remained unmatched. The CDR3 length is 15 residues. The CDR3 protein is CASSFTSGGDNEQFF. The CDR3 DNA follows: TGTGCCAGCAGCTTTACTAGCGGGGGGGACAATGAGCAGTTCTTC.

This clone was seen once. The rearrangement joins TRBV30 to TRBJ1-5; no reliable D call. Trimming took 0 bases from V and 4 from J, leaving 7 bases between them. In germline, CDR1 is GTSNPN, CDR2 SVGIG (reference sequence). The CDR3 covers 13 residues. The chain's CDR3 is CAWSVNRNQPQHF. The DNA of the CDR3 is TGTGCCTGGAGTGTAAATCGGAATCAGCCCCAGCATTTT.

J is TRBJ2-7 and V is TRBV11-2; the D is unclear. CDR3 length: 14 amino acids. Germline CDR1 and CDR2: SGHAT and FQNNGV. Trimming removed 1 base from V and 2 bases from J, with 9 bases in between. The CDR3 protein is CASSLVLGTYEQYV. The CDR3 DNA sequence: TGTGCCAGCAGCTTAGTACTGGGCACCTACGAGCAGTACGTC.

This chain uses TRBV18 with TRBJ1-1; 8 bases align to TRBD1. J lost 1 base, V lost 4 bases, and 2 bases had no gene match. Per germline, CDR1 KGHSH and CDR2 LQKENI. CDR3 length: 14 amino acids. CDR3 nucleotides: TGTGCCAGCTCACGGACAGGGCAGAACACTGAAGCTTTCTTT. Amino acid sequence: CASSRTGQNTEAFF.

The chain joins TRBV30 to TRBJ1-4; D perhaps matches TRBD1 (6 bases). This CDR3 comprises 13 residues. Germline-derived CDR1 and CDR2 are GTSNPN and SVGIG (reference sequence). Deletions cut 1 base from V and 7 bases from J, with 10 bases between. CDR3: CAWSADSSEKLFF. The CDR3 region has the DNA TGTGCCTGGAGTGCGGACAGTAGTGAAAAACTGTTTTTT. Variable domain in full (rest from reference TRBV30 and TRBJ1-4): SQTIHQWPATLVQPVGSPLSLECTVEGTSNPNLYWYRQAAGRGLQLLFYSVGIGQISSEVPQNLSASRPQDRQFILSSKKLLLSDSGFYLCAWSADSSEKLFFGSGTQLSVL.

The rearrangement joins TRBV5-1 to TRBJ2-2; 8 bases fit TRBD1. The germline gives CDR1 SGHRS, CDR2 YFSETQ. The CDR3 consists of 14 residues. The trim removed 5 bases at V and 6 bases at J, leaving 6 bases unmatched. CDR3 bases: TGCGCCAGCAGTCGGACAGGGTCACCCGGGGAGCTGTTTTTT. Amino acids: CASSRTGSPGELFF.

The chain uses TRBV3-1 (or the pseudogene TRBV3-2) and TRBJ2-5, with 8 bases lining up with TRBD2. The CDR3 contains 15 residues. V was pared by 1 base and J by 4 bases, with 5 bases of the junction left unmatched. From germline, CDR1 is LGHDT and CDR2 YNNKEL (reference sequence). The CDR3 sequence: CASSQGAGGGETQYF. In DNA form, the CDR3 reads TGTGCCAGCAGCCAAGGGGCGGGGGGTGGAGAGACCCAGTACTTC.

This chain links TRBV6-5 with TRBJ1-2, with TRBD1 identical over 7 bases. The CDR3 sequence is 13 residues long. CDR1 and CDR2 (germline): MNHEY, SVGAGI. V trimming: 6 bases; J trimming: 4 bases; junction bases outside the gene matches: 5. CDR3 in DNA: TGTGCCAGCAGCGCACGGGACAGCTATGGCTACACCTTC. Its translation: CASSARDSYGYTF.

This rearrangement joins TRBV30 to TRBJ1-5; TRBD1 might be the D (5 bases). CDR1 and CDR2 (germline): GTSNPN, SVGIG (reference sequence). The CDR3 length is 13 residues. Trimming removed 3 bases from V and 11 bases from J, with 17 bases in between. The CDR3 DNA is TGTGCCTGGAGCCCGTCGGGACTGCAGTCCCAGCATTTT. Translated: CAWSPSGLQSQHF.

V is TRBV5-4 and J is TRBJ2-5, with a weak D call TRBD1 (6 bases). V was trimmed by 4 bases and J by 5 bases, leaving 12 bases between them. CDR1 is SGHNT, CDR2 YYREEE, per germline (reference sequence). CDR3 length: 13 amino acids. The CDR3 coding sequence is TGTGCCAGCAGCCCAACAGGGTTCGAGACCCAGTACTTC. This encodes CASSPTGFETQYF.

The rearrangement joins TRBV6-1 to TRBJ1-6, with unresolved D. The CDR3 is 10 amino acids. Per the germline V gene, CDR1 is MNHNS and CDR2 is SASEGT. The V end was cut by 3 bases, the J end by 16 bases, with 7 bases between. The CDR3 nucleotides read TGTGCCAGCAGTGACGGGAGTCTCCACTTT. This translates into CASSDGSLHF.

V and J are TRBV7-9 and TRBJ2-1; perhaps TRBD1 as D (6 bases). This CDR3 contains 13 residues. The V gene lost 1 base and the J gene lost 9 bases, with 10 bases spanning the gap. Germline CDR1 is SEHNR and CDR2 is FQNEAQ (reference sequence). Here the CDR3 reads CASSLVGGGEQFF. The CDR3 DNA reads as TGTGCCAGCAGCTTAGTTGGGGGCGGTGAGCAGTTCTTC.

The CDR3 DNA is TGTGCCAGCAGCCGCGGGGGTGGCGGATTGAACACTGAAGCTTTCTTT. This codes for CASSRGGGGLNTEAFF. The genes are TRBV5-8 and TRBJ1-1; a weak D match, TRBD1 (5 bases). CDR1 and CDR2 from the germline V gene are SGHTS and YDEGEE. With 4 bases removed from V and 0 bases from J, the gap between germline ends came to 16 bases. There are 16 residues in the CDR3.

The chain employs TRBV7-6 and TRBJ1-1; the match to TRBD1 covers 7 bases. CDR1 and CDR2 from the germline V gene are SGHVS and FNYEAQ. Losses at the gene ends were 0 bases for V and 4 bases for J; bases not matched to a gene: 5. The CDR3 extends over 15 amino acids. CDR3 sequence: CASSLARGLITEAFF. In nucleotides, the CDR3 is TGTGCCAGCAGCTTAGCGAGGGGGCTAATCACTGAAGCTTTCTTT.

The rearrangement links TRBV4-2 to TRBJ1-4, with D possibly being TRBD1 (5 bases). This CDR3 spans 12 amino acids. Germline V lookup: CDR1 LGHNA, CDR2 YNFKEQ. Trimming pared 4 bases from V and 10 bases from J, leaving 10 bases between. CDR3 sequence: CASSLRTGKLFF. The CDR3 DNA reads TGTGCCAGCAGCCTCCGAACAGGAAAACTGTTTTTT.

The chain has TRBV19 and TRBJ1-1; 7 bases agree with TRBD1. The CDR3 is made up of 15 amino acids. Per germline, CDR1 LNHDA and CDR2 SQIVND (reference sequence). V shed 8 bases, J shed 0 bases, and the junction held 9 bases outside the gene matches. The DNA of the CDR3 is TGTGCCAGTCGGGAATCACAGGGGATGAACACTGAAGCTTTCTTT. It encodes CASRESQGMNTEAFF.

The CDR3 is CASSLDRFTDTQYF. For the CDR3, the DNA is TGCGCCAGCAGCTTAGACAGGTTCACAGATACGCAGTATTTT. V and J are TRBV5-1 and TRBJ2-3; a possible D gene is TRBD1 (6 bases). Between the trimmed V and J ends, which lost 2 bases and 2 bases, there was a span of 9 bases. This CDR3 contains 14 residues. Germline assignment: CDR1 SGHRS and CDR2 YFSETQ.

The chain recombines TRBV9 with TRBJ1-6; a weak D match, TRBD1 (6 bases). V lost 5 bases, J lost 7 bases, and 10 bases lay in between. CDR1 is SGDLS, CDR2 YYNGEE, per germline. The CDR3 extends over 13 amino acids. CDR3 nucleotide sequence: TGTGCCAGCAGACGGACAGACAATTCACCCCTCCACTTT. Its translation: CASRRTDNSPLHF. Full variable domain (missing parts from reference TRBV9 and TRBJ1-6): DSGVTQTPKHLITATGQRVTLRCSPRSGDLSVYWYQQSLDQGLQFLIQYYNGEERAKGNILERFSAQQFPDLHSELNLSSLELGDSALYFCASRRTDNSPLHFGNGTRLTVT.

V gene TRBV14 combines with J gene TRBJ1-5; D gene ambiguous. Between the trimmed V and J ends, which lost 4 bases and 7 bases, there was a span of 11 bases. Germline assignment: CDR1 SGHDN and CDR2 FVKESK. This CDR3 spans 13 amino acids. The CDR3 here is CASSLKEGQPQHF. CDR3 in DNA: TGTGCCAGCAGCCTAAAGGAGGGACAGCCCCAGCATTTT.

This clone was seen a single time. The chain joins TRBV2 to TRBJ2-2; D possibly corresponds to TRBD1 (6 bases). V was clipped by 8 bases and J by 4 bases, with 14 bases between them. Looked up from germline, CDR1 is SNHLY and CDR2 is FYNNEI. The CDR3 length is 14 residues. CDR3 in amino acids: CASGRQETTGELFF. In DNA, the CDR3 is TGTGCCAGCGGAAGACAGGAGACCACCGGGGAGCTGTTTTTT.

The DNA of the CDR3 is TGTGCCTGGAAGGGACAGGAATCCTACGAGCAGTACTTC. Protein: CAWKGQESYEQYF. The chain is built from TRBV30 and TRBJ2-7; TRBD1 matches at 8 bases. The V gene's germline CDR1 is GTSNPN and CDR2 SVGIG (reference sequence). V gave up 4 bases and J gave up 1 base; unmatched junction bases: 3. This CDR3 contains 13 residues.